This TCR beta chain derives from a study of blood T cell repertoires in COVID-19. Study as a whole: Acute and convalescent COVID-19 specimens originated in the United States, Italy and Spain.

Germline V lookup: CDR1 SGHAT, CDR2 FQNNGV. After removal of 6 bases from V and 4 bases from J, the junction contained 7 bases not matched to a gene. The CDR3 has 14 amino acids. Here immunoSEQ multiplex PCR was the method, and the copy in TCRdb shows in-frame clones only, minus some. The sample has roughly 260,000 clones, roughly nine tenths seen once. The receptor's source is a man in his forties who had recovered from COVID-19. Sequences were obtained from peripheral blood. This chain uses TRBV11-2 with TRBJ2-5, with 8 positions matching TRBD1. CDR3 nucleotide sequence: TGTGCCAGCAGTATCAGGGGGCGAAGAGAGACCCAGTACTTC. The encoded protein is CASSIRGRRETQYF.